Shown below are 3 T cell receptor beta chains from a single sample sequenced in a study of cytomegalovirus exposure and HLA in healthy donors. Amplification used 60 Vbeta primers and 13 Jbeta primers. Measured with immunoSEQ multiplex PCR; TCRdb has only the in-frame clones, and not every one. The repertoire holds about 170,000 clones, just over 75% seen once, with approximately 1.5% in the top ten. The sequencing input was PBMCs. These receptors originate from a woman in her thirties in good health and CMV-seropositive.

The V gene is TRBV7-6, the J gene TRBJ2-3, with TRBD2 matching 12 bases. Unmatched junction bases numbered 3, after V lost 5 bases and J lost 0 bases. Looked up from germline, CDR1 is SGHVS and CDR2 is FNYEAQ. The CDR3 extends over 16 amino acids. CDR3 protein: CASSPGLAGSTDTQYF. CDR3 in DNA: TGTGCCAGCAGCCCCGGACTAGCGGGAAGCACAGATACGCAGTATTTT.

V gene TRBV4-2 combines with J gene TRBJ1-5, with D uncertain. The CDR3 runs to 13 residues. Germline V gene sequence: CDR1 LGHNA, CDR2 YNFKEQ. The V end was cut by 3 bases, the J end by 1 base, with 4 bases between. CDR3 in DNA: TGTGCCAGCAGCCAGGGCAGCAATCAGCCCCAGCATTTT. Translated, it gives CASSQGSNQPQHF.

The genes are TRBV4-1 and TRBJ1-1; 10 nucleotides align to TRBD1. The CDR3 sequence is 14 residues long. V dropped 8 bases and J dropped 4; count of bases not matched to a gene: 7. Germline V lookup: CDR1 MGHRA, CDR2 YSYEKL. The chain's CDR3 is CASSSGQGTTEAFF. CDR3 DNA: TGCGCCAGCTCCTCGGGACAGGGGACCACTGAAGCTTTCTTT.